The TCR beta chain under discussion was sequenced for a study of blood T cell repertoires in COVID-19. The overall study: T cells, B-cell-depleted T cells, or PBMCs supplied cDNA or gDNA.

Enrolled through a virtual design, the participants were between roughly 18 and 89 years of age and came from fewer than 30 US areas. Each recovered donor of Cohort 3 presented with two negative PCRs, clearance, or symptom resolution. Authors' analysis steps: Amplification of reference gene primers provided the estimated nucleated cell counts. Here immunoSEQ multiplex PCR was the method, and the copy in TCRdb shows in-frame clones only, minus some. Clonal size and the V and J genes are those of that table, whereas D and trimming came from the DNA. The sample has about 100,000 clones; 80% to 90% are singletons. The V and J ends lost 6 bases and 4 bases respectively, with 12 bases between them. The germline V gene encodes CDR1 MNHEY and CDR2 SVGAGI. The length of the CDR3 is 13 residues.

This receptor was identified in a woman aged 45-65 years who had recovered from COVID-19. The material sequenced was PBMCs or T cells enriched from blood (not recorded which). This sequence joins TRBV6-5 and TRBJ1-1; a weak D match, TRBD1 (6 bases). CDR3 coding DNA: TGTGCCAGCAGATTGGAAGGGGGCACTGAAGCTTTCTTT. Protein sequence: CASRLEGGTEAFF.